One sample yielded the 5 T cell receptor beta chains listed below, sequenced in a study of T cells in Graves' hyperthyroidism and ophthalmopathy. RNA transcripts served as the template for amplifying TCR beta CDR3 regions. During a first-round RT-PCR of the TCR CDR3, the HTBI primer set was used. TCRdb re-analysed the multiplex PCR reads in MiXCR, keeping a single row per CDR3 protein. The sample lists around 250,000 distinct CDR3 sequences, about 15% occurring once. The sequenced sample was blood. These receptors all stem from a woman in her thirties or forties with Graves' hyperthyroidism that later progressed to Graves' ophthalmopathy.

This clonotype was observed at least ten times. The rearrangement uses TRBV6-5 and TRBJ1-1, with D possibly being TRBD1 (5 bases). Trimming shortened V by 3 bases and J by 5 bases, and 10 bases separated the two germline ends. This CDR3 contains 13 residues. Germline CDR1 MNHEY, CDR2 SVGAGI. The CDR3 DNA is TGTGCCAGCAGTTATGACAGTCGAACTGAAGCTTTCTTT. Its protein is CASSYDSRTEAFF.

The table lists this clonotype with a few counts. No conserved phenylalanine or tryptophan is present at the end of the CDR3, so a read error is the likely explanation. The chain has TRBV28 and TRBJ1-6; D gene uncertain. The CDR3 is made up of 16 amino acids. Germline CDR1 and CDR2: MDHEN and SYDVKM. V shed 8 bases and J shed 4 bases, with 18 bases lying between them. The CDR3 nucleotides read TGTGCCAGCCGAACCCTACGAGAAACTTATAATTCACCCCTCCACTCT. This translates into CASRTLRETYNSPLHS.

In this sample, this clonotype turned up many times. The chain uses TRBV11-2 and TRBJ2-1; 12 bases agree with TRBD2. Per the germline V gene, CDR1 is SGHAT and CDR2 is FQNNGV. After removal of 4 bases from V and 7 bases from J, the junction contained 8 bases not matched to a gene. The CDR3 is 16 residues long. The CDR3 DNA sequence: TGTGCCAGCAGCTCCCTAGCGGGAGGGCCGGGGAATGAGCAGTTCTTC. As protein: CASSSLAGGPGNEQFF.

The table lists this clonotype with a few counts. This chain uses TRBV9 with TRBJ2-7, with 8 bases matching TRBD2. The CDR3 has 14 residues. V trimming: 2 bases; J trimming: 2 bases; junction bases outside the gene matches: 3. Germline values: CDR1 SGDLS, CDR2 YYNGEE. The CDR3 is CASSVQAGAYEQYF. In DNA form, the CDR3 reads TGTGCCAGCAGCGTCCAAGCGGGAGCCTACGAGCAGTACTTC.

This clonotype was counted many times. The gene calls are TRBV28 and TRBJ2-3; 15 bases are a match to TRBD2. V shed 1 base and J 6 bases; nucleotides not matched to a gene: 8. This CDR3 is 18 amino acids long. Germline V gene lookup returns CDR1 MDHEN and CDR2 SYDVKM. DNA of the CDR3: TGTGCCAGCAGTTTATTAAAGGGACTAGCGGGAGGACGGGATACGCAGTATTTT. It yields the protein CASSLLKGLAGGRDTQYF.